The 18 T cell receptor beta chains listed next were all sequenced from one sample in a study of blood T cell repertoires in COVID-19. This table comes from immunoSEQ multiplex PCR, and its TCRdb copy is limited to in-frame clones, with some not included. Among approximately 100,000 clones listed, approximately 81% were seen once. Sequencing used peripheral blood. The source of these receptors is a human donor in a cohort sampled during active COVID-19.

The chain combines TRBV4-3 with TRBJ1-1; 7 nucleotides agree with TRBD1. Germline assignment: CDR1 LGHNA and CDR2 YSLEER. This CDR3 is 16 amino acids long. J was trimmed by 4 bases and V by 0 bases; bases with no gene match: 8. The CDR3 loop is CASSQDTTGLGTEAFF. Written as DNA, the CDR3 is TGCGCCAGCAGCCAAGATACGACAGGGTTGGGCACTGAAGCTTTCTTT.

J is TRBJ1-1 and V is TRBV10-1, with 8 positions matching TRBD1. The junction had 6 bases not matched to a gene; V was cut back by 5 bases and J by 4 bases. The CDR3 is 14 amino acids. Germline CDR1 is WNHNN and CDR2 is SYGVQD (reference sequence). The CDR3 DNA follows: TGCGCCAGCAGTATGACAGGGGCTGCCACTGAAGCTTTCTTT. This gives the protein CASSMTGAATEAFF.

The V gene is TRBV7-2, the J gene TRBJ2-7, with 7 positions matching TRBD1. Losses at the gene ends were 3 bases for V and 9 bases for J; bases not matched to a gene: 5. Germline CDR1 and CDR2: SGHTA and FQGNSA. CDR3 length: 12 residues. The DNA of the CDR3 is TGTGCCAGCAGCTTTGACAGGGTGGGGCAGTACTTC. This encodes CASSFDRVGQYF.

The rearrangement joins TRBV5-4 to TRBJ2-1, with 7 bases matching TRBD2. The CDR3 contains 13 residues. Trimming at V came to 7 bases and at J to 4 bases, leaving 5 bases not matched to a gene. Germline assignment: CDR1 SGHNT and CDR2 YYREEE (reference sequence). DNA for the CDR3: TGTGCCAGCGGGACTATCGGATACAATGAGCAGTTCTTC. Its protein is CASGTIGYNEQFF. Full variable domain (remainder filled in from reference TRBV5-4 and TRBJ2-1): ETGVTQSPTHLIKTRGQQVTLRCSSQSGHNTVSWYQQALGQGPQFIFQYYREEENGRGNFPPRFSGLQFPNYSSELNVNALELDDSALYLCASGTIGYNEQFFGPGTRLTVL.

The genes are TRBV6-5 and TRBJ2-3; TRBD1 matches 9 bases. V lost 6 bases and J lost 5; bases outside the gene matches: 6. Germline CDR1 reads MNHEY; CDR2 reads SVGAGI. The CDR3 contains 14 residues. CDR3 nucleotide sequence: TGTGCCAGCAGCTGGGACAGGGAGGGAGATACGCAGTATTTT. It encodes CASSWDREGDTQYF.

The J gene is TRBJ2-7, the V gene TRBV2; 8 nucleotides match TRBD2. The V gene end was trimmed by 7 bases and the J gene end by 3 bases; junction bases not matched to a gene: 11. Germline CDR1 is SNHLY and CDR2 is FYNNEI. CDR3 length: 15 residues. The CDR3 here is CASNTFGGAGYEQYF. The DNA of the CDR3 is TGTGCCAGCAATACCTTCGGGGGGGCCGGCTACGAGCAGTACTTC.

J is TRBJ1-2 and V is TRBV6-5; the D is unclear. V was pared by 3 bases and J by 1 base, with 9 bases between. The CDR3 runs 14 residues. Looked up from germline, CDR1 is MNHEY and CDR2 is SVGAGI. CDR3: CASSYRLSNYGYTF. CDR3 sequence (DNA): TGTGCCAGCAGTTATAGACTGAGTAACTATGGCTACACCTTC.

A few counts support this clone. The junction shows a germline mismatch at one end, possibly a read error. The DNA for the CDR3 is TGTGCCAGCAGCCTAGAGCTAGGTGGCGAGCAGTACTTC. Residues: CASSLELGGEQYF. V is TRBV11-3 and J is TRBJ2-7; unclear D gene. The CDR3 spans 13 residues. In germline, CDR1 is SGHNT, CDR2 YENEEA.

This chain links TRBV7-8 with TRBJ2-1; 12 bases map to TRBD2. J lost 9 bases, V lost 5 bases, and 8 bases had no gene match. There are 15 residues in the CDR3. Per the germline V gene, CDR1 is SGHVS and CDR2 is FQNEAQ. Here the CDR3 reads CASSKTSGRGSEQFF. DNA of the CDR3: TGTGCCAGCAGCAAGACTAGCGGGAGAGGAAGTGAGCAGTTCTTC.

A single count supports this clone. The V call is TRBV24-1, the J call TRBJ2-3, with 9 bases identical to TRBD2. The V segment lost 8 bases and the J segment 7 bases; nucleotides outside the gene matches: 6. The CDR3 sequence is 13 residues long. Germline V gives CDR1 KGHDR, CDR2 SFDVKD. CDR3 sequence reads: CATNRLAANTQYF. The CDR3 DNA reads as TGTGCCACCAACAGACTAGCGGCAAATACGCAGTATTTT.

The chain carries TRBV5-1 and TRBJ2-1; TRBD2 aligns across 7 bases. From germline, CDR1 is SGHRS and CDR2 YFSETQ. The J segment lost 0 bases and the V segment lost 0 bases, leaving 0 bases of the junction unmatched. This CDR3 region has 15 residues. Here the CDR3 DNA reads TGCGCCAGCAGCTTGGGCGGGGGCTCCTACAATGAGCAGTTCTTC. Translating gives CASSLGGGSYNEQFF.

The rearrangement links TRBV11-1 to TRBJ2-2; D gene unclear. The CDR3 consists of 15 residues. Germline V gene lookup returns CDR1 SGHAT and CDR2 FQDESV (reference sequence). V shed 7 bases and J shed 3 bases, with 15 bases lying between them. Written as DNA, the CDR3 is TGTGCCAGCACCTTGACGCGACTTTACACCGGGGAGCTGTTTTTT. Protein product: CASTLTRLYTGELFF.

This rearrangement joins TRBV7-2 to TRBJ2-4; TRBD1 might be the D (6 bases). Trimming took off 6 bases at V and 4 bases at J, with 16 bases between the two ends. CDR3 size: 15 residues. Germline V gene sequence: CDR1 SGHTA, CDR2 FQGNSA. The CDR3 sequence is CASSSIGQGKNIQYF. The DNA for the CDR3 is TGTGCCAGCAGTAGTATAGGGCAGGGGAAAAACATTCAGTACTTC. The full variable domain, completed using reference TRBV7-2 and TRBJ2-4, is GAGVSQSPSNKVTEKGKDVELRCDPISGHTALYWYRQSLGQGLEFLIYFQGNSAPDKSGLPSDRFSAERTGGSVSTLTIQRTQQEDSAVYLCASSSIGQGKNIQYFGAGTRLSVL.

The V call is TRBV5-4, the J call TRBJ2-7, with D perhaps matching TRBD2 (6 bases). Trimming cost V 2 bases and J 4 bases, with 16 bases left between them. The germline gives CDR1 SGHNT, CDR2 YYREEE (reference sequence). The CDR3 length is 15 residues. For the CDR3, the DNA is TGTGCCAGCAGCTTTCGCGGGACGCCAACTTACGAGCAGTACTTC. This gives the protein CASSFRGTPTYEQYF.

The rearrangement joins TRBV4-3 to TRBJ1-4; D remains ambiguous. Germline values: CDR1 LGHNA, CDR2 YSLEER. Between the trimmed V and J ends, which lost 0 bases and 0 bases, there was a span of 8 bases. This CDR3 contains 16 residues. The CDR3 here is CASSQDLGATNEKLFF. CDR3 nucleotide sequence: TGCGCCAGCAGCCAAGATCTGGGAGCAACTAATGAAAAACTGTTTTTT.

The J gene is TRBJ2-3, the V gene TRBV7-2, with D unresolved. The CDR3 contains 13 residues. Germline CDR1 SGHTA, CDR2 FQGNSA. V gave up 7 bases and J gave up 2 bases, with 10 bases separating them. CDR3 sequence reads: CASMLAYTDTQYF. DNA of the CDR3: TGTGCCAGCATGCTCGCCTACACAGATACGCAGTATTTT. Drawing the rest from reference TRBV7-2 and TRBJ2-3, the complete variable domain is GAGVSQSPSNKVTEKGKDVELRCDPISGHTALYWYRQSLGQGLEFLIYFQGNSAPDKSGLPSDRFSAERTGGSVSTLTIQRTQQEDSAVYLCASMLAYTDTQYFGPGTRLTVL.

The rearrangement links TRBV7-3 to TRBJ2-7, with 7 bases lining up with TRBD2. J was trimmed by 3 bases and V by 3 bases; bases with no gene match: 5. The CDR3 runs 14 residues. Germline lookup yields CDR1 SGHTA and CDR2 FQGTGA. Here the CDR3 DNA reads TGTGCCAGCAGCTTCCAGGGACTACTCTACGAGCAGTACTTC. Encoded protein: CASSFQGLLYEQYF.

The V call is TRBV7-9, the J call TRBJ2-5; D is possibly TRBD2 (7 bases). In germline, CDR1 is SEHNR, CDR2 FQNEAQ (reference sequence). CDR3 length: 14 residues. V lost 8 bases to trimming and J lost 5 bases, with 18 bases between them. The CDR3 DNA reads as TGTGCCAGCTCCCCCATGGGGGGGCCGGAGACCCAGTACTTC. This translates into CASSPMGGPETQYF.